This T cell receptor (beta chain) was sequenced in a study of T cells in Graves' hyperthyroidism and ophthalmopathy. The germline V gene encodes CDR1 SGHTA and CDR2 FQGNSA. The CDR3 runs to 14 residues. V lost 5 bases to trimming and J lost 6 bases; unmatched junction nucleotides: 9. From RNA transcripts, TCR beta CDR3 regions were amplified. Using the HTBI primer set, a first-round RT-PCR was run on the TCR CDR3. TCRdb reprocessed the multiplex PCR reads via MiXCR and lists one record per CDR3 protein. The top ten hold roughly a third of the sample, which has hundreds of thousands of distinct CDR3 sequences, about 20% seen once. Remarks on this clonotype: Antigen unknown.

Study-wide results and limits: Researchers found most expanded thyroid clonotypes above 0.001 in blood as well.

The source of the PBMCs was 8 to 10 ml of fresh peripheral blood. The genes are TRBV7-2 and TRBJ1-1, with 7 bases identical to TRBD1. The clonotype was recovered from a man aged 25-45 years with Graves' ophthalmopathy. Sequencing was carried out using blood. The CDR3 region is CASSILTGAAEAFF. CDR3 DNA: TGTGCCAGCAGCATTCTTACAGGGGCCGCTGAAGCTTTCTTT.